This T cell receptor (beta chain) was observed in a study of shared clonotypes between healthy human individuals. V was clipped by 7 bases and J by 4 bases, with 8 bases between them. CDR1 is MDHEN, CDR2 SYDVKM, per germline. The CDR3 has 13 residues. Among the unsorted PBMC samples, replicate PCRs used around 280 ng DNA, about 30,000 T cell genomes. Unsorted PBMC DNA underwent sequencing on ten immunoSEQ deep assay plates. Clones were sequenced by immunoSEQ multiplex PCR, and TCRdb holds only the in-frame ones, with some missing. The data show around 480,000 clones, with about 79% seen just once and around 12% held by the top ten.

The TCR comes from a woman aged 40-49 years in good health. Some clones in this sample may be carry-over from other donors' samples. Sequenced input: PBMCs. The V and J genes are TRBV28 and TRBJ2-6; D is undetermined. CDR3 loop: CASTVAGANVLTF. The DNA of the CDR3 is TGTGCCAGCACAGTTGCCGGGGCCAACGTCCTGACTTTC.